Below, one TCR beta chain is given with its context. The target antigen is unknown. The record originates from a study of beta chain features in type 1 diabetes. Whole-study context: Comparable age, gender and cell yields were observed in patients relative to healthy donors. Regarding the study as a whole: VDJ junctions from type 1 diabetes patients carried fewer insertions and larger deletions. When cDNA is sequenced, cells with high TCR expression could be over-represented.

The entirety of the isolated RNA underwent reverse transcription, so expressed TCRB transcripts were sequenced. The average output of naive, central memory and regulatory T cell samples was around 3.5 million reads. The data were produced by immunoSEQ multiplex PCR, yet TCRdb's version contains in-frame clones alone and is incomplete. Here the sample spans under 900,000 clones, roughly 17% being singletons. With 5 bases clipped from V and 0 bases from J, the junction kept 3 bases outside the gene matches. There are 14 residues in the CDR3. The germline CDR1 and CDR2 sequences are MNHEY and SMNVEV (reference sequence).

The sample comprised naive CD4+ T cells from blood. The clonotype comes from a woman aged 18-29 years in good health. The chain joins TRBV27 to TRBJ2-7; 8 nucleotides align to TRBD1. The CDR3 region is CASSKQGGSYEQYF. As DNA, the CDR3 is TGTGCCAGCAGTAAACAGGGGGGCTCCTACGAGCAGTACTTC.